The rows below give T cell receptor beta chains drawn from one sample of a study of brain T cells in children with intractable seizures. Clones were sequenced by immunoSEQ multiplex PCR, and TCRdb holds only the in-frame ones, with some missing. The sample carries 340,000 or so clones, 93% recorded once. The sample was peripheral blood, taken roughly 5 months after surgery. Every receptor here comes from a boy younger than two with tuberous sclerosis and intractable seizures. CDR3s include the opening cysteine and the closing phenylalanine or tryptophan. The D gene is left open where the match is weak. For some rows the clone size is stated as once, few or many, or as a class when expanded; others skip it.

J gene: TRBJ2-5; D gene: TRBD2; V gene: TRBV6-5; clone size: once; CDR3 protein: CASSSRLAEETQYF; CDR3 DNA: TGTGCCAGCAGTTCCCGCCTAGCGGAAGAGACCCAGTACTTC
J gene: TRBJ2-1; D gene: TRBD2; V gene: TRBV6-6; clone size: once; CDR3 protein: CASSSGRLYNEQFF; CDR3 DNA: TGTGCCAGCAGTAGCGGGAGGCTCTACAATGAGCAGTTCTTC
J gene: TRBJ1-1; D gene: TRBD1; V gene: TRBV5-8; clone size: NA; CDR3 protein: CASSKAGDRKNTEAFF; CDR3 DNA: TGTGCCAGCAGCAAAGCGGGGGACAGAAAGAACACTGAAGCTTTCTTT
J gene: TRBJ2-7; D gene: NA; V gene: TRBV18; clone size: NA; CDR3 protein: CASSPSGYGQYF; CDR3 DNA: TGTGCCAGCTCACCCTCCGGTTACGGGCAGTACTTC
J gene: TRBJ2-3; D gene: TRBD2; V gene: TRBV9; clone size: NA; CDR3 protein: CASSVDGVAGGPEDTQYF; CDR3 DNA: TGTGCCAGCAGCGTAGATGGGGTAGCGGGAGGGCCGGAGGATACGCAGTATTTT
J gene: TRBJ2-3; D gene: NA; V gene: TRBV9; clone size: NA; CDR3 protein: CASSASGGKDTQYF; CDR3 DNA: TGTGCCAGCAGCGCCTCAGGGGGGAAAGATACGCAGTATTTT
J gene: TRBJ1-4; D gene: TRBD1; V gene: TRBV27; clone size: NA; CDR3 protein: CASSKTGEREKLFF; CDR3 DNA: TGTGCCAGCAGTAAGACAGGGGAGAGGGAAAAACTGTTTTTT
J gene: TRBJ1-6; D gene: NA; V gene: TRBV5-4; clone size: NA; CDR3 protein: CASNLREASYNSPLHF; CDR3 DNA: TGTGCCAGCAACCTCAGGGAGGCTTCCTATAATTCACCCCTCCACTTT
J gene: TRBJ2-2; D gene: NA; V gene: TRBV10-3; clone size: NA; CDR3 protein: CAISEWQMGGELFF; CDR3 DNA: TGTGCCATCAGTGAGTGGCAGATGGGCGGGGAGCTGTTTTTT
J gene: TRBJ2-7; D gene: NA; V gene: TRBV29-1; clone size: NA; CDR3 protein: CSVVVASSYEQYF; CDR3 DNA: TGCAGCGTTGTTGTGGCGTCAAGCTACGAGCAGTACTTC
J gene: TRBJ2-5; D gene: TRBD2; V gene: TRBV5-1; clone size: NA; CDR3 protein: CASSLGRGRQETQYF; CDR3 DNA: TGCGCCAGCAGCTTGGGGCGGGGGAGACAAGAGACCCAGTACTTC
J gene: TRBJ1-1; D gene: NA; V gene: TRBV4-1; clone size: NA; CDR3 protein: CASSQAFGGTEAFF; CDR3 DNA: TGCGCCAGCAGCCAAGCGTTTGGGGGCACTGAAGCTTTCTTT
J gene: TRBJ1-2; D gene: NA; V gene: TRBV28; clone size: NA; CDR3 protein: CASSLVAPNYGYTF; CDR3 DNA: TGTGCCAGCAGTTTAGTTGCTCCTAACTATGGCTACACCTTC
J gene: TRBJ2-7; D gene: NA; V gene: TRBV3-1/TRBV3-2; clone size: NA; CDR3 protein: CASSQDYVTGSYYEQYF; CDR3 DNA: TGTGCCAGCAGCCAAGATTATGTCACAGGAAGTTACTACGAGCAGTACTTC
J gene: TRBJ1-2; D gene: TRBD1; V gene: TRBV27; clone size: NA; CDR3 protein: CASSPGQGYGYTF; CDR3 DNA: TGTGCCAGCAGTCCGGGACAGGGCTACGGCTACACCTTC
J gene: TRBJ2-7; D gene: TRBD1; V gene: TRBV4-2; clone size: NA; CDR3 protein: CASSQDLGQGGYEQYF; CDR3 DNA: TGTGCCAGCAGCCAAGACCTGGGACAGGGAGGGTACGAGCAGTACTTC